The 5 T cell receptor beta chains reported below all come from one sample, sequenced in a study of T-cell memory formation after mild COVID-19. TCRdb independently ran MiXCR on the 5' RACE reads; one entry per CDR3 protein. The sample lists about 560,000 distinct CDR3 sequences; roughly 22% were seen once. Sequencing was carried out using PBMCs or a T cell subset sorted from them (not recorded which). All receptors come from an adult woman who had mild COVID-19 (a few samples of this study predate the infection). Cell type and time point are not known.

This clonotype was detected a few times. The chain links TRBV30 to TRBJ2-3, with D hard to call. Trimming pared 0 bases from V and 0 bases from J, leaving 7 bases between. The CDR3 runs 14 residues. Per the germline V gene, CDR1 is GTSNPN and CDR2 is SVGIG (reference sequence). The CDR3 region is CAWSVSRSTDTQYF. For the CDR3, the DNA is TGTGCCTGGAGTGTTAGTAGGAGCACAGATACGCAGTATTTT.

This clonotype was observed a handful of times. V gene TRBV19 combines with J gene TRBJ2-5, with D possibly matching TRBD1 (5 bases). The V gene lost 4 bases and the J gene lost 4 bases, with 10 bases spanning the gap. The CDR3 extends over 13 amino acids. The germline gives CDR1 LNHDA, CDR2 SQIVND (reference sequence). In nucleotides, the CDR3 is TGTGCCAGTAGTAGGACATTGGGAGAGACCCAGTACTTC. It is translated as CASSRTLGETQYF.

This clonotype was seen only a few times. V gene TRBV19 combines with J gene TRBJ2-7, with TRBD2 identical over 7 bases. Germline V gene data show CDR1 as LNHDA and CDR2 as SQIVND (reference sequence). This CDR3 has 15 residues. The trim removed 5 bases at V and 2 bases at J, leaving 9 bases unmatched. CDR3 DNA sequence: TGTGCCAGTAGTCCCCGGGCTAGCGGAGCCTACGAGCAGTACTTC. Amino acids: CASSPRASGAYEQYF.

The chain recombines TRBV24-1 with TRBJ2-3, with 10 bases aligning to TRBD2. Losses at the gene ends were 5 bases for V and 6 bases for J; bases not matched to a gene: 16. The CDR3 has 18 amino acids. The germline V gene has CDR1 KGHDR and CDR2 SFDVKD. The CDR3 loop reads CATSGLAGVGSRWDTQYF. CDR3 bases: TGTGCCACCAGTGGTCTAGCGGGAGTAGGAAGTCGTTGGGATACGCAGTATTTT.

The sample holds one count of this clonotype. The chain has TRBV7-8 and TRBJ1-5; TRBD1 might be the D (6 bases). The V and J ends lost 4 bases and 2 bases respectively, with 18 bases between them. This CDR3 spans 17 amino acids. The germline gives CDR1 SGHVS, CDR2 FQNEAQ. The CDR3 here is CASSSTRTALGNQPQHF. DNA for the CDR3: TGTGCCAGCAGCTCGACACGGACAGCCTTGGGCAATCAGCCCCAGCATTTT.